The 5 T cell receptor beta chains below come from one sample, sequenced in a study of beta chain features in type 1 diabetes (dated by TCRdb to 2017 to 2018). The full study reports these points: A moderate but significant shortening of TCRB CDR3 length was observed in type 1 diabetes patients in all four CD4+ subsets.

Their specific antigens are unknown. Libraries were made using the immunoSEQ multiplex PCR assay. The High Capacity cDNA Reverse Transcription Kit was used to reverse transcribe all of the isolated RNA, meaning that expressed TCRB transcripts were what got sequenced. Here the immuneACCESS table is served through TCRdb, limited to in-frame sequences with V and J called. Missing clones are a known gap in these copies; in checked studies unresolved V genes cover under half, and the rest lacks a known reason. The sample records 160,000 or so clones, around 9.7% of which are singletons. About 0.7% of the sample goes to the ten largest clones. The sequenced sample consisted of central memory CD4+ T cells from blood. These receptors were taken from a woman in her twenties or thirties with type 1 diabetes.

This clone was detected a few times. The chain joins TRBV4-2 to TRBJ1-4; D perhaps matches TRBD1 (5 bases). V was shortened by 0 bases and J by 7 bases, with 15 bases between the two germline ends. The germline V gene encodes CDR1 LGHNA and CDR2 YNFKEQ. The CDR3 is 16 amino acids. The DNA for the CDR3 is TGTGCCAGCAGCCAAGATAATACAGGAGTAGTTGAAAAACTGTTTTTT. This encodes CASSQDNTGVVEKLFF.

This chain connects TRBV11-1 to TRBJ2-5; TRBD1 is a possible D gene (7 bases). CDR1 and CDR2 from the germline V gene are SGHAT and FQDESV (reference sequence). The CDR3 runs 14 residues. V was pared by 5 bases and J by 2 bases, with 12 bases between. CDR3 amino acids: CASSAGQWQETQYF. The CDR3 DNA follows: TGTGCCAGCAGCGCGGGACAGTGGCAAGAGACCCAGTACTTC.

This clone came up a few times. The DNA of the CDR3 is TGTGCCAGCAGTGAGGCGGACAGGGGGGAGACCCAGTACTTC. This encodes CASSEADRGETQYF. The rearrangement uses TRBV25-1 and TRBJ2-5, with 10 bases fitting TRBD1. This CDR3 comprises 14 residues. V was pared by 3 bases and J by 5 bases, with 3 bases of the junction left unmatched. CDR1 is MGHDK and CDR2 is SYGVNS in the germline V gene. Full variable domain (outside the CDR3, taken from reference TRBV25-1 and TRBJ2-5): EADIYQTPRYLVIGTGKKITLECSQTMGHDKMYWYQQDPGMELHLIHYSYGVNSTEKGDLSSESTVSRIRTEHFPLTLESARPSHTSQYLCASSEADRGETQYFGPGTRLLVL.

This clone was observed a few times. The CDR3 DNA sequence: TGTGCCAGTACAGAGACAGGGGGCTGGCAGCCCCAGCATTTT. It specifies CASTETGGWQPQHF. The chain couples TRBV19 to TRBJ1-5, with 10 bases aligning to TRBD1. Losses at the gene ends were 7 bases for V and 7 bases for J; bases not matched to a gene: 7. CDR3 length equals 14 residues. Germline-derived CDR1 and CDR2 are LNHDA and SQIVND (reference sequence).

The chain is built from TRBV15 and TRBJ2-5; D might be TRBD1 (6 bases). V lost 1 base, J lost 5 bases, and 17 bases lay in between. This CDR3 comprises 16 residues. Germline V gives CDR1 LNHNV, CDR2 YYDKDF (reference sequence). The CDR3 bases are TGTGCCACCAGCAGAGGTGGGGGCGCGAATATGGAGACCCAGTACTTC. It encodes CATSRGGGANMETQYF.